The T cell receptor beta chain under discussion was sequenced for a study of chemoradiotherapy in HPV16-positive cancers. Study conclusions and caveats: HPV-specific T cells were functionally defined from only a couple of HPV16-positive patients.

Points on this clone: Its antigen is unidentified.

V trimming: 5 bases; J trimming: 2 bases; junction bases outside the gene matches: 6. The CDR3 consists of 15 residues. Germline V lookup: CDR1 SGHVS, CDR2 FQNEAQ. Generated by immunoSEQ multiplex PCR, the TCRdb table keeps only in-frame clones and is missing some. Altogether more than 20,000 clones are present, around 90% being singletons, with the ten largest covering roughly 15%. The clonotype was recovered from a human donor with HPV-associated anogenital cancer. The sample was blood, taken from a patient who underwent chemoradiotherapy. The chain links TRBV7-8 to TRBJ1-3, with 7 bases that match TRBD1. The CDR3 sequence is CASSKDRAAGNTIYF. CDR3 in DNA: TGTGCCAGCAGCAAAGACAGGGCCGCTGGAAACACCATATATTTT.